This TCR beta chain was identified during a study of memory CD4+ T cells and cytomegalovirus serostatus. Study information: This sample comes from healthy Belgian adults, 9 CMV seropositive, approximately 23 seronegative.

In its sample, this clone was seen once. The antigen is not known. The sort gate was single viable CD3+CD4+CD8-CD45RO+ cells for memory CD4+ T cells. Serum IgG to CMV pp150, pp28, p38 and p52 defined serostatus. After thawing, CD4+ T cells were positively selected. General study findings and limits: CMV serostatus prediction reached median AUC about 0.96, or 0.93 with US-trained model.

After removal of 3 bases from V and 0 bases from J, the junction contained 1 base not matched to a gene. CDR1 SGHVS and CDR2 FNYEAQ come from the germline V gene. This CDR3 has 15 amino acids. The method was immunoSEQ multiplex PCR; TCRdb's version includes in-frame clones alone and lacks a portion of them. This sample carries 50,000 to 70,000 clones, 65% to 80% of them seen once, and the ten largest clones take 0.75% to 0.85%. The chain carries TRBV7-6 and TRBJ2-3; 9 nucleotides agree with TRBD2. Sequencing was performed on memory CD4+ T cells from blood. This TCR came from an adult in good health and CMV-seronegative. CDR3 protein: CASSFLAGSTDTQYF. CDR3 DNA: TGTGCCAGCAGCTTTCTAGCGGGGAGCACAGATACGCAGTATTTT. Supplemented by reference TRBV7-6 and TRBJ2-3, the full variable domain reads GAGVSQSPRYKVTKRGQDVALRCDPISGHVSLYWYRQALGQGPEFLTYFNYEAQQDKSGLPNDRFSAERPEGSISTLTIQRTEQRDSAMYRCASSFLAGSTDTQYFGPGTRLTVL.